Below, 6 T cell receptor beta chains from the same sample are listed, as sequenced in a study of T cells after posttransplantation cyclophosphamide. Here immunoSEQ multiplex PCR was the method, and the copy in TCRdb shows in-frame clones only, minus some. The sample offers around 35,000 clones and no singletons, the top ten holding under 7%. The sample taken for sequencing was PBMCs. The receptors come from a woman between 50 and 59 years old in good health and a related stem cell transplant donor.

This clone was recorded at least ten times. This sequence joins TRBV4-2 and TRBJ2-5; maybe TRBD2 (6 bases). This CDR3 contains 15 residues. V was clipped by 0 bases and J by 7 bases, with 15 bases between them. Germline values: CDR1 LGHNA, CDR2 YNFKEQ. The CDR3 reads CASSQDFGGATTQYF. The CDR3 nucleotides are TGTGCCAGCAGCCAAGACTTTGGAGGGGCCACGACCCAGTACTTC.

This clone was counted ten times or more. The J gene is TRBJ1-2, the V gene TRBV5-1; D is possibly TRBD1 (6 bases). V was clipped by 0 bases and J by 1 base, with 10 bases between them. CDR3 length equals 15 residues. Looked up from germline, CDR1 is SGHRS and CDR2 is YFSETQ. The CDR3 region is CASSLDGGRNYGYTF. For the CDR3, the DNA is TGCGCCAGCAGCTTGGACGGGGGGCGTAACTATGGCTACACCTTC.

This clone was picked up many times. V gene TRBV5-8 combines with J gene TRBJ2-1; TRBD1 might be the D (5 bases). This CDR3 spans 14 amino acids. The germline V and J ends were trimmed by 4 bases and 2 bases, with 10 bases remaining between them. The germline V gene has CDR1 SGHTS and CDR2 YDEGEE. The CDR3 sequence is CASSVGPTYNEQFF. The CDR3 DNA reads TGTGCCAGCAGCGTGGGGCCCACCTACAATGAGCAGTTCTTC.

There are many counts of this clone. The chain couples TRBV2 to TRBJ2-7; D is perhaps TRBD2 (6 bases). CDR1 and CDR2 (germline): SNHLY, FYNNEI. Trimming pared 8 bases from V and 3 bases from J, leaving 14 bases between. The CDR3 extends over 13 amino acids. The CDR3 protein is CASDRDLYYEQYF. CDR3 in DNA: TGTGCCAGCGACCGGGACTTATACTACGAGCAGTACTTC.

This clone was seen many times. V gene TRBV27 combines with J gene TRBJ1-2; tentatively, D is TRBD1 (5 bases). CDR3 length: 15 residues. Trimming took 7 bases from V and 7 from J, leaving 22 bases between them. CDR1 is MNHEY, CDR2 SMNVEV, per germline (reference sequence). In nucleotides, the CDR3 is TGTGCCAGCACCCCCCTCCCAATAGGGGAAGGTGGCTACACCTTC. Residues: CASTPLPIGEGGYTF.

This clone was observed many times. The chain carries TRBV19 and TRBJ2-3, with D perhaps assigned TRBD1 or TRBD2 (6 bases each). This CDR3 contains 17 residues. The germline V gene has CDR1 LNHDA and CDR2 SQIVND (reference sequence). With 5 bases removed from V and 2 bases from J, the gap between germline ends came to 20 bases. CDR3 DNA sequence: TGTGCCAGTAGTGATTGGGAGGACAGTCCTAACACAGATACGCAGTATTTT. Protein: CASSDWEDSPNTDTQYF.